The table lists the clone carrying this T cell receptor beta chain with a few counts. These data come from a study of response to subunit inactivated influenza vaccine. The germline V gene has CDR1 SNHLY and CDR2 FYNNEI. Between the trimmed V and J ends, which lost 4 bases and 0 bases, there was a span of 19 bases. The CDR3 has 18 residues. TCRdb redid the calling of the RT-PCR reads with MiXCR, one entry per CDR3 protein. Of around 600,000 distinct CDR3 sequences listed, approximately 10% are singletons. These data also formed part of another study, on T cells expressing NK-cell markers. That publication notes: 5'RACE template switching with UMIs generated TCR beta cDNA.

Sample: PBMCs from blood, taken on the day of vaccination. The J gene is TRBJ2-1, the V gene TRBV2; D is ambiguous. This sequence originates from a man over 45 who received an inactivated influenza vaccine. Here the CDR3 DNA reads TGTGCCAGCAGTGCTCCCGAAGGACGCGCGAGCTCCTACAATGAGCAGTTCTTC. It codes for CASSAPEGRASSYNEQFF.